A single sample is the source of the 18 T cell receptor beta chains below, sequenced in a study of OX40 agonist ivuxolimab in advanced cancers. TCRdb keeps only in-frame clones here, not all; method: immunoSEQ multiplex PCR. This table holds about 31,000 clones, 80% to 90% found once. Sample: CD4+ or CD8+ T cells sorted from blood, taken in a trial of the OX40 agonist ivuxolimab. The receptors were gathered from an adult with an advanced solid tumor such as melanoma, head and neck, liver or kidney cancer.

This clone has only one observation. The chain employs TRBV4-1 and TRBJ1-2; 7 positions match TRBD1. V dropped 8 bases and J dropped 7; count of bases not matched to a gene: 13. This CDR3 region has 14 residues. Looked up from germline, CDR1 is MGHRA and CDR2 is YSYEKL. The CDR3 reads CASRPLGRGVGYTF. The CDR3 region has the DNA TGCGCCAGCCGCCCTCTGGGCAGGGGGGTTGGCTACACCTTC.

The rearrangement uses TRBV7-9 and TRBJ2-4; D unresolved. This CDR3 spans 15 amino acids. Germline V lookup: CDR1 SEHNR, CDR2 FQNEAQ (reference sequence). Trimming cost V 5 bases and J 0 bases, with 11 bases left between them. CDR3 in DNA: TGTGCCAGCAGCCGAGCCCCCCCAGCCAAAAACATTCAGTACTTC. This sequence encodes CASSRAPPAKNIQYF.

Regarding this clone: One end of the junction fails to match germline, which may point to a read error. The identical CDR3 is also encoded by other nucleotide sequences in the sample. The rearrangement uses TRBV4-1 and TRBJ2-7; D possibly corresponds to TRBD2 (5 bases). The germline V gene encodes CDR1 MGHRA and CDR2 YSYEKL. The CDR3 runs 13 residues. The DNA for the CDR3 is TGCGCCAGCAGCCAAGAACGGGGTTACGAACAGTACTTC. The encoded protein is CASSQERGYEQYF.

The rearrangement uses TRBV28 and TRBJ1-4; D ambiguous. Germline CDR1 reads MDHEN; CDR2 reads SYDVKM. This CDR3 is 14 amino acids long. The ends were cut back, 2 bases at V and 6 bases at J, with 10 bases in the middle. The CDR3 loop is CASSLMFLDEKLFF. For the CDR3, the DNA is TGTGCCAGCAGTTTAATGTTTCTGGATGAAAAACTGTTTTTT.

This clone was observed once. The CDR3 bases are TGTGCCAGCAGGCAAGGGACAGGGTACGAGCAGTACTTC. Its protein product is CASRQGTGYEQYF. The chain recombines TRBV27 with TRBJ2-7; 9 nucleotides agree with TRBD1. The CDR3 covers 13 residues. Germline values: CDR1 MNHEY, CDR2 SMNVEV (reference sequence). Trimming took 6 bases from V and 4 from J; bases not matched to a gene: 4.

This clone was picked up a small number of times. This chain joins TRBV28 and TRBJ1-5; 7 bases align to TRBD1. The V and J ends lost 3 bases and 6 bases, in that order; junction bases with no gene match: 8. Germline-derived CDR1 and CDR2 are MDHEN and SYDVKM. The CDR3 sequence is 15 residues long. DNA for the CDR3: TGTGCCAGCAGTTTGGGCAGGGGGTTTCGTCAGCCCCAGCATTTT. Protein product: CASSLGRGFRQPQHF.

The chain links TRBV9 to TRBJ1-2; D gene ambiguous. V lost 3 bases to trimming and J lost 12 bases, with 15 bases between them. There are 12 residues in the CDR3. In germline, CDR1 is SGDLS, CDR2 YYNGEE. CDR3: CASSGSYGTHTF. The DNA of the CDR3 is TGTGCCAGCAGCGGGTCGTATGGTACTCACACCTTC. Using reference TRBV9 and TRBJ1-2 for the parts outside the CDR3, the full variable domain is DSGVTQTPKHLITATGQRVTLRCSPRSGDLSVYWYQQSLDQGLQFLIQYYNGEERAKGNILERFSAQQFPDLHSELNLSSLELGDSALYFCASSGSYGTHTFGSGTRLTVV.

V gene TRBV11-2 combines with J gene TRBJ2-2; TRBD2 is a possible D gene (7 bases). Germline V gene lookup returns CDR1 SGHAT and CDR2 FQNNGV. CDR3 length equals 14 residues. With 7 bases removed from V and 13 bases from J, the gap between germline ends came to 22 bases. CDR3 DNA sequence: TGTGCCAGCACCTCTAGAGGGGGGGGCCCGGGGCTGTTTTTT. This translates into CASTSRGGGPGLFF.

V gene TRBV11-2 combines with J gene TRBJ2-7; 9 nucleotides align to TRBD2. The CDR3 length is 14 residues. The trim removed 5 bases at V and 5 bases at J, leaving 7 bases unmatched. Germline CDR1 SGHAT, CDR2 FQNNGV. The CDR3 is CASSPGLAQDEQYF. The CDR3 nucleotides read TGTGCCAGCAGCCCAGGACTAGCGCAAGACGAGCAGTACTTC.

The gene calls are TRBV6-5 and TRBJ1-5; a possible D gene is TRBD1 (6 bases). Deletions cut 4 bases from V and 5 bases from J, with 9 bases between. Germline V gives CDR1 MNHEY, CDR2 SVGAGI. The CDR3 is made up of 13 amino acids. The CDR3 protein is CASSLGGYQPQHF. The CDR3 nucleotides are TGTGCCAGCAGTTTAGGGGGTTATCAGCCCCAGCATTTT.

The rearrangement uses TRBV4-1 and TRBJ1-1; tentative D call: TRBD1 (5 bases). The V gene's germline CDR1 is MGHRA and CDR2 YSYEKL. The V and J ends lost 1 base and 6 bases respectively, with 9 bases between them. This CDR3 contains 13 residues. As DNA, the CDR3 is TGCGCCAGCAGCCAAGTGGGGGTCCCTGAAGCTTTCTTT. Encoded protein: CASSQVGVPEAFF.

This chain connects TRBV7-8 to TRBJ2-1, with D possibly matching TRBD2 (7 bases). V gave up 1 base and J gave up 1 base, with 23 bases separating them. Looked up from germline, CDR1 is SGHVS and CDR2 is FQNEAQ. The CDR3 spans 20 residues. CDR3 in DNA: TGTGCCAGCAGCTTAGAAGGGGCGGGGGCCAAACTATATTCCTACAATGAGCAGTTCTTC. As protein: CASSLEGAGAKLYSYNEQFF.

This clone has just one count. The rearrangement joins TRBV9 to TRBJ1-2; the match to TRBD1 covers 11 bases. Per the germline V gene, CDR1 is SGDLS and CDR2 is YYNGEE. The length of the CDR3 is 15 residues. V dropped 2 bases and J dropped 4; count of bases not matched to a gene: 4. This chain's CDR3 is CASSVRDRGIYGYTF. DNA of the CDR3: TGTGCCAGCAGCGTCCGGGACAGGGGGATCTATGGCTACACCTTC.

This sequence joins TRBV6-5 and TRBJ2-3; no firm D call. CDR1 and CDR2 (germline): MNHEY, SVGAGI. CDR3 length: 11 amino acids. V gave up 5 bases and J gave up 13 bases, with 13 bases separating them. CDR3 DNA: TGTGCCAGCAGTAAATCGGGCCAGGAGTATTTT. Encoded protein: CASSKSGQEYF.

The chain uses TRBV7-9 and TRBJ2-7, with D possibly called TRBD1 or TRBD2 (5 bases each). The CDR3 loop spans 13 amino acids. Germline V gene data show CDR1 as SEHNR and CDR2 as FQNEAQ (reference sequence). The germline V and J ends were trimmed by 5 bases and 5 bases, with 13 bases remaining between them. Written as DNA, the CDR3 is TGTGCCAGCAGCCCAGGGTGGGGGAACGAGCAGTACTTC. Protein sequence: CASSPGWGNEQYF.

The chain joins TRBV19 to TRBJ1-6; tentative D call: TRBD1 (5 bases). V shed 7 bases and J shed 8 bases, with 30 bases lying between them. The CDR3 totals 19 residues. CDR1 is LNHDA, CDR2 SQIVND, per germline (reference sequence). The CDR3 DNA sequence: TGTGCCAGTACCGCCAGCGGGGCAGCCGGGTGGAAAATCGATTCACCCCTCCACTTT. It translates to CASTASGAAGWKIDSPLHF.

The CDR3 sequence is CASSPRTGVYGYTF. In nucleotides, the CDR3 is TGTGCCAGCAGTCCCCGGACAGGGGTCTATGGCTACACCTTC. The rearrangement links TRBV27 to TRBJ1-2; 9 bases are a match to TRBD1. Trimming at V came to 5 bases and at J to 4 bases, leaving 5 bases not matched to a gene. In germline, CDR1 is MNHEY, CDR2 SMNVEV (reference sequence). There are 14 residues in the CDR3.

The genes are TRBV25-1 and TRBJ1-1; D remains unclear. CDR3 length equals 11 residues. Trimming cost V 3 bases and J 8 bases, with 7 bases left between them. The germline V gene has CDR1 MGHDK and CDR2 SYGVNS. The CDR3 region has the DNA TGTGCCAGCAGTGAGGTCAGCGAAGCTTTCTTT. It encodes CASSEVSEAFF. Full variable domain (remainder filled in from reference TRBV25-1 and TRBJ1-1): EADIYQTPRYLVIGTGKKITLECSQTMGHDKMYWYQQDPGMELHLIHYSYGVNSTEKGDLSSESTVSRIRTEHFPLTLESARPSHTSQYLCASSEVSEAFFGQGTRLTVV.